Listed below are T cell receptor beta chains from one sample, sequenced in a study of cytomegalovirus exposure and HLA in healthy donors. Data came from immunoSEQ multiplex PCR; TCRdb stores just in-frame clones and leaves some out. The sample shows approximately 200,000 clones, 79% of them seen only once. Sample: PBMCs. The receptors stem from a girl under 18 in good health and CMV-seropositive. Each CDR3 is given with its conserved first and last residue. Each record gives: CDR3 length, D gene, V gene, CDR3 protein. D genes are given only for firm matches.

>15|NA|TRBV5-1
CASSLAGTVNTEAFF
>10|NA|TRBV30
CVAANYGYTF
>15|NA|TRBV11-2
CASSLGPTGPYEQYF
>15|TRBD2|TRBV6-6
CASSYRVAGGAEQFF
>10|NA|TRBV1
CTSTPGTGPF
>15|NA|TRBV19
CASSRAGTPTGELFF
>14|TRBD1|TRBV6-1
CANRAGQGAREQYF
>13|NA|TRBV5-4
CASSLKQVYGYTF
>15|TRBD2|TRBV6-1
CASCPTSGGWNEQFF
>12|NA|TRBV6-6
CASTTTHYGYTF
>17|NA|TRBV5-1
CASSSLGGTSSGNTIYF
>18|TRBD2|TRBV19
CASSMGLAGGVPPYEQYF
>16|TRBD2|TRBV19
CASSVAGDSSYNEQFF
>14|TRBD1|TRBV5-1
CASSSGTATDTQYF
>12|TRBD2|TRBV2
CASRGAGETQYF
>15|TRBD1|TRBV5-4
CASSFYGQGVETQYF
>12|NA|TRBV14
CASSQVPYEQYF
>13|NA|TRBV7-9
CASSFDSYYGYTF
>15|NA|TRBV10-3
CAISEGAGFSYEQYF
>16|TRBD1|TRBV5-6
CASSLPGGIMNTEAFF
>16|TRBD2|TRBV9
CASSPRTSGVVDTQYF
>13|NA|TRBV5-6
CASSIASGYEQYF
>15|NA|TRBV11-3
CASSPRGRGDYGYTF
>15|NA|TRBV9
CASSVDGVMTDTQYF
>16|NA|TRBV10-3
CAISESDVWREEKLFF
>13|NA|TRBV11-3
CASSLDLRDTQYF
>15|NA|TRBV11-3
CASSLGRVLNTEAFF
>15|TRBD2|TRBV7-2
CASSRDSGGGETQYF
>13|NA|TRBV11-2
CASSLPGVEKLFF
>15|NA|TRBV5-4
CASSLVSLSTDTQYF
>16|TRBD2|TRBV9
CASSAAGGRTGETQYF
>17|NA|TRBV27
CASRQLFQGLSYNEQFF
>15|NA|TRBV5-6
CASSRRQFSGNTIYF
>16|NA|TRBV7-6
CASSLAGGSYQETQYF
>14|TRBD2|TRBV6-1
CASTRIAGINEQFF
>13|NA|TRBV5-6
CASSFAQNTEAFF
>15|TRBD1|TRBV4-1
CASRARAGGTYEQYF
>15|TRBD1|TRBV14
CASSRGQGGGETQYF
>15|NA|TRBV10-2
CASSERRGYTDTQYF